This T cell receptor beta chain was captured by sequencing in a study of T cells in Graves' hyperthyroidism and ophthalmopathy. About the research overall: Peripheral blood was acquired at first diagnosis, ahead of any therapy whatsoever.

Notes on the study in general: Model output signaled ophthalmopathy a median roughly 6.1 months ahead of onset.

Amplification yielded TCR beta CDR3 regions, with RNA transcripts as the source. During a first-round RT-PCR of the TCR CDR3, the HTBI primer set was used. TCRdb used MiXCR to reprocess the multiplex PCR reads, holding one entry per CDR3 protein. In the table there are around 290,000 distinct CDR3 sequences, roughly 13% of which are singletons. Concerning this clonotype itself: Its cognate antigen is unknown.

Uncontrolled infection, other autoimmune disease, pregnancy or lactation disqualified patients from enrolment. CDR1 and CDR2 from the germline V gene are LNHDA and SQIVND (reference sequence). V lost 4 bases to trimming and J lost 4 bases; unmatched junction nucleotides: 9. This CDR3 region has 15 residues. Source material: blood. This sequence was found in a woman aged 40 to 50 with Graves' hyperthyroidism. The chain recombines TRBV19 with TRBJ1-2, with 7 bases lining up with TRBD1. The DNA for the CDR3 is TGTGCCAGTAGTACCACAGGGGCCCCTCGCTATGGCTACACCTTC. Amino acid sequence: CASSTTGAPRYGYTF.